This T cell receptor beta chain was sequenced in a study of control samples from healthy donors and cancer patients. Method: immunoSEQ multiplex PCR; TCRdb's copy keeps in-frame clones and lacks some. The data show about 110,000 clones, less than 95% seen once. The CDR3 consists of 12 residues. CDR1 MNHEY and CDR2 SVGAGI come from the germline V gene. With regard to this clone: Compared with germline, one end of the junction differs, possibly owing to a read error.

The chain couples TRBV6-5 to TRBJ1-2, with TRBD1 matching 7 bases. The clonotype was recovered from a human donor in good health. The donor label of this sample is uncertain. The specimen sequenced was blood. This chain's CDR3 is CASSPQGQVYVF. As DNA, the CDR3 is TGTGCCAGCAGTCCACAAGGACAGGTTTATGTCTTC.